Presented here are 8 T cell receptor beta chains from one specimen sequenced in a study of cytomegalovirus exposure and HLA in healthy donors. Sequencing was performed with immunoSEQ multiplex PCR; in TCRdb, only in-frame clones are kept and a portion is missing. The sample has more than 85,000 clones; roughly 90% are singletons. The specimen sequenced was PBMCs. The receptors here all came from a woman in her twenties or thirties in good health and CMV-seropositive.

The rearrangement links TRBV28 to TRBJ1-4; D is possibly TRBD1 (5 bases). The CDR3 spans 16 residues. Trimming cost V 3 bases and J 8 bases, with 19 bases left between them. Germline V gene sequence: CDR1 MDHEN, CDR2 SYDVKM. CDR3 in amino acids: CASSLFNRRVEEKLFF. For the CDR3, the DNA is TGTGCCAGCAGTTTGTTCAACAGGAGGGTTGAAGAAAAACTGTTTTTT.

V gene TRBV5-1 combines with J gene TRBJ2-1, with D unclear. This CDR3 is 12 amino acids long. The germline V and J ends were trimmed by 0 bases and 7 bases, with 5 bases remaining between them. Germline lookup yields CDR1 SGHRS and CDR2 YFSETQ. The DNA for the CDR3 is TGCGCCAGCAGCTTGGTTCGTAATGAGCAGTTCTTC. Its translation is CASSLVRNEQFF.

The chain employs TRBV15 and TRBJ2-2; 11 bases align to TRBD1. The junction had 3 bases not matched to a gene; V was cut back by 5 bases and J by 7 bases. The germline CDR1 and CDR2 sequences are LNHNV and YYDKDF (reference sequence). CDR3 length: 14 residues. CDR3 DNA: TGTGCCACCAGCCGGACAGGGGGCATCGGGGAGCTGTTTTTT. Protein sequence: CATSRTGGIGELFF.

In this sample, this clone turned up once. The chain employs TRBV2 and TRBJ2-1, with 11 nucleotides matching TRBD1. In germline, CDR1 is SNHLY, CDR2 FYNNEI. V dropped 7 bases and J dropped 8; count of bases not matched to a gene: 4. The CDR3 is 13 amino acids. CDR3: CASMGQGVYEQFF. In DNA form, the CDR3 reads TGTGCCAGCATGGGACAGGGGGTCTATGAGCAGTTCTTC.

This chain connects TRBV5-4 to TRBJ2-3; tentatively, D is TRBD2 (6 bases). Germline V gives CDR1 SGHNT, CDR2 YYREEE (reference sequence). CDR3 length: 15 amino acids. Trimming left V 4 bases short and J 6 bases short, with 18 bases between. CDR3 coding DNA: TGTGCCAGCAGCCCCGGAGGGCCTACATTGGATACGCAGTATTTT. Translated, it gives CASSPGGPTLDTQYF.

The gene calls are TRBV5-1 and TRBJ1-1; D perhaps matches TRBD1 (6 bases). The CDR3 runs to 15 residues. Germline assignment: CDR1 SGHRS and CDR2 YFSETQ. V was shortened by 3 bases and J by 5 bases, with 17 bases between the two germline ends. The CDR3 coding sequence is TGCGCCAGCAGCTGGGGCGGTACACAGGGAACTGAAGCTTTCTTT. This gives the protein CASSWGGTQGTEAFF.

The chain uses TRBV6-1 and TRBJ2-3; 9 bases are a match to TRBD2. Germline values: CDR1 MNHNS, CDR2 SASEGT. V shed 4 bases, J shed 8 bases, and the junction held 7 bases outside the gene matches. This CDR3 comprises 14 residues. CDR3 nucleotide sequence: TGTGCCAGCAGTGTCGTAGCGGGAGCCCCTACGCAGTATTTT. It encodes CASSVVAGAPTQYF.

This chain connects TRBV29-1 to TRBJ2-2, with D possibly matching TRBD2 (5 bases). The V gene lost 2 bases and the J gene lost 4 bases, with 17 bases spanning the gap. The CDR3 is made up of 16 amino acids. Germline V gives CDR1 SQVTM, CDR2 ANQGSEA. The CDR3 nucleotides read TGCAGCGTTGAAAGCCCGGGGAAGTTTTCCACCGGGGAGCTGTTTTTT. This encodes CSVESPGKFSTGELFF.